This T cell receptor (beta chain) comes out of a study of blood T cells in healthy people across ages (dated by TCRdb to the mid-2010s). Study-level background: In model experiments, roughly one uniquely barcoded TCR beta cDNA molecule per two T cells was captured by template switching. To avoid experimental bias, donors of different ages were spread randomly across the sequencing lanes. Four age groups were formed from the donors: young (average about 16 years), middle-aged (around 40), aged (about 62) and long-lived (about 75). Two additional independent replicas of 1 million unique cDNA reads from the same blood draw were analyzed for two donors (one aged 18 to 30 and one aged 80 or older). Using deep sequencing normalized with unique cDNA molecular identifiers, the study measured how TCR beta repertoire diversity changes with age. The paper as a whole reports these results and caveats: The CMV infection status of donors was not known, potentially confounding age-related changes in expanded clonotypes. Because profiling used bulk unsorted PBMCs, naive and antigen-experienced compartments could not be compared conclusively. Total diversity estimates from one million sequenced T cells were considered lower bounds and underestimates. Observed TCR beta diversity correlated strongly with the percentage of naive T cells measured by flow cytometry. Observed TCR beta diversity per million T cells fell roughly linearly with age, and a significant reduction was already apparent by age roughly 40. The long-lived group showed more naive CD4+ T cells, fewer expanded clones and increased TCR diversity than the aged group, suggesting age selection.

Library preparation was by 5' RACE. This sample was sequenced with an Illumina HiSeq 2500. A second about 7 to 11 cycle PCR used a sample-barcoded 5' primer and a J-beta primer mix. Each TCR beta cDNA molecule received a unique molecular identifier from a template-switch 5' adaptor carrying 12 random nucleotides. Each sample yielded at least 3 million CDR3-containing paired-end reads. First-strand cDNA synthesis was performed from all RNA using the Mint cDNA synthesis kit, with priming by a TRBC-specific oligonucleotide. Following uracil-DNA glycosylase treatment, all cDNA underwent a first 18-cycle PCR with the universal primers M1SS and BC2_uni_R. Per the original workflow: Normalization of each sample was performed by random selection of 1 million high-quality reads, each carrying a distinct molecular identifier. Reads sharing molecular identifiers were discarded rather than binned into consensus sequences. MiTCR, with a Q25 quality threshold and the strictest error-elimination algorithm, was used for CDR3 identification, clonotype clustering and error correction. A nonparametric unseen species model using Euler transformation provided a lower-bound estimate of total TCR beta diversity. The public sequencing data were trimmed at Q25 with fastp and processed into clonotypes with MiXCR by TCRdb, which kept only in-frame beta chains. Rows matching on CDR3 protein sequence are summarized as one entry with the most common DNA and genes. TCRdb, rather than the study authors, made the V and J calls. The sample contains around 790,000 distinct CDR3 sequences, more than 40% of them found a single time. Nearly 20% of the sample is held by the ten biggest clonotypes.

V loses 4 bases, J loses 4 bases, and the germline ends lie 16 bases apart. The germline V gene supplies CDR1 SGHRS and CDR2 YFSETQ. Including the terminal cysteine and phenylalanine, the CDR3 comprises 15 residues. The DNA shown is the 45-base CDR3, in frame from base 1. This clonotype turned up a few times. The clone's antigen remains unknown. There are no base qualities to consult, and no much larger clone falls within one base. Systemically healthy Caucasian individuals from Russia, around 38 in total and aged roughly 6 to 100 years, were included as donors. About 10 milliliters of peripheral blood were drawn from each donor into EDTA-treated Vacutainer tubes. Ficoll-Paque density-gradient centrifugation was used to isolate PBMCs, with at least 6.5 million per sample. Total RNA, at least 6 micrograms per sample, was extracted from PBMCs with Trizol reagent. The percentages of naive CD45RAhigh/CD27high T cells were determined by flow cytometry on a PBMC aliquot from every donor.

The rearranged segments are TRBV5-1 and TRBJ2-3, with no confidently assigned D gene. Specimen: blood. The receptor comes from a man aged 60 to 75 in good health. At the DNA level, the sequence is TGCGCCAGCAGCGGAACAGCATCACCCGCAGATACGCAGTATTTT. Its protein is CASSGTASPADTQYF.